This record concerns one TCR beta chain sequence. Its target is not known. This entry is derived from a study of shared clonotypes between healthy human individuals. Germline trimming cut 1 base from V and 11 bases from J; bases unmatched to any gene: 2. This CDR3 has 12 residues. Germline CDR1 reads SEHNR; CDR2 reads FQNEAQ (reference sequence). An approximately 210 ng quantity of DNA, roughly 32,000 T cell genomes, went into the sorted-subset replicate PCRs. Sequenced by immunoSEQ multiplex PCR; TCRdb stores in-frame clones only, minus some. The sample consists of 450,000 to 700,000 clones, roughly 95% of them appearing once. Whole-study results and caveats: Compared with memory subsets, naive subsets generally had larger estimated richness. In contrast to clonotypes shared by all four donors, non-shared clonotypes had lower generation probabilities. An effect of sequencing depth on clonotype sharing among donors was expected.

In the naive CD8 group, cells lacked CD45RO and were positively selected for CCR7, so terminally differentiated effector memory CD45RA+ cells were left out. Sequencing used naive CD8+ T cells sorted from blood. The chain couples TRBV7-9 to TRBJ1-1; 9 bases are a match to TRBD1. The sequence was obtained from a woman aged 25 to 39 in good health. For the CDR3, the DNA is TGTGCCAGCAGCTTAGGCGGACAGGGGGCTTTCTTT. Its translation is CASSLGGQGAFF.